These T cell receptor beta chains were read from a single sample in a study of post-analysis software for immune sequencing data. TCRdb recomputed calls from the PCR reads with MiXCR, one row per CDR3 protein. Of a few hundred thousand distinct CDR3 sequences in the sample, roughly 38% were seen once. Source material: blood. Every receptor here comes from a girl aged 5-17 years with multiple sclerosis. CDR3s include the opening cysteine and the closing phenylalanine or tryptophan. A D gene is named only where the DNA matches it firmly. The size entry is marked missing in some rows and otherwise reads once, few, many or a size class.

v_call	j_call	clone_size	d_call	cdr3_aa	cdr3_nt
TRBV3-1	TRBJ2-7	-	-	CASSLRRDNYEQYF	TGTGCCAGCAGCCTCCGCCGGGACAACTACGAGCAGTACTTC
TRBV20-1	TRBJ1-1	-	-	CSAPPLGENTEAFF	TGCAGTGCTCCCCCGTTGGGGGAGAACACTGAAGCTTTCTTT
TRBV27	TRBJ2-1	few	-	CASSPGLAPVNEQFF	TGTGCCAGCAGTCCCGGACTGGCTCCGGTCAATGAGCAGTTCTTC
TRBV20-1	TRBJ1-5	few	-	CSAREGISNQPQHF	TGCAGTGCTAGAGAGGGGATTAGCAATCAGCCCCAGCATTTT
TRBV5-6	TRBJ1-2	few	TRBD1	CASSFVDRGHNGYTF	TGTGCCAGCAGCTTTGTGGACAGGGGGCATAATGGCTACACCTTC
TRBV12-3/TRBV12-4	TRBJ1-6	few	-	CASSPGTSRPLHF	TGTGCCAGCAGTCCCGGGACGTCCAGGCCCCTCCACTTT
TRBV4-2	TRBJ1-5	-	-	CASSQDGRGNQPQHF	TGTGCCAGCAGCCAAGATGGCCGCGGCAATCAGCCCCAGCATTTT
TRBV6-2/TRBV6-3	TRBJ2-1	-	-	CASSLIPQAGWNGQFF	TGTGCCAGCAGCCTAATCCCCCAGGCGGGGTGGAATGGGCAGTTCTTC
TRBV7-2	TRBJ2-1	-	-	CASSDHGGLEQFF	TGTGCCAGCAGCGACCACGGAGGGTTGGAGCAGTTCTTC
TRBV10-3	TRBJ2-5	few	TRBD2	CAIRETSGVQETQYF	TGTGCCATCAGGGAGACTAGCGGAGTCCAAGAGACCCAGTACTTC
TRBV20-1	TRBJ2-7	-	TRBD2	CSALALAENKLAYEQYF	TGCAGTGCCCTCGCACTAGCGGAGAACAAACTTGCCTACGAGCAGTACTTC
TRBV5-1	TRBJ2-7	many	TRBD1	CASSPGTGGEQYF	TGCGCCAGCAGCCCCGGGACAGGGGGCGAGCAGTACTTC
TRBV7-2	TRBJ2-5	-	-	CASSSTGAGETQYF	TGTGCCAGCAGCTCCACGGGGGCTGGGGAGACCCAGTACTTC
TRBV7-9	TRBJ2-7	-	-	CASGPITGRTYEQYF	TGTGCCAGCGGGCCCATAACAGGTCGTACCTACGAGCAGTACTTC
TRBV10-2	TRBJ1-6	-	-	CATRGSNSYNSPLHF	TGCGCCACAAGGGGCTCCAACTCCTATAATTCACCCCTCCACTTT
TRBV7-9	TRBJ1-2	few	-	CASSRFGGPANYGYTF	TGTGCCAGCAGTCGGTTCGGTGGCCCTGCTAACTATGGCTACACCTTC
TRBV7-8	TRBJ2-7	-	-	CASSFELGTSYEQYF	TGTGCCAGCAGCTTTGAACTCGGGACATCCTACGAGCAGTACTTC
TRBV6-1	TRBJ2-1	-	-	CASRPAGTSQSSYNEQFF	TGTGCCAGCAGACCCGCTGGGACTTCCCAGAGCTCCTACAATGAGCAGTTCTTC
TRBV4-2	TRBJ2-3	few	TRBD2	CASSYSLAGGSTDTQYF	TGTGCCAGCAGCTACTCCCTAGCGGGGGGGAGCACAGATACGCAGTATTTT
TRBV6-2/TRBV6-3	TRBJ2-5	-	TRBD1	CASSCDQGQGGETQYF	TGTGCCAGCAGTTGCGACCAGGGACAGGGAGGAGAGACCCAGTACTTC
TRBV29-1	TRBJ1-1	-	-	CSVERSNTEAFF	TGCAGCGTTGAAAGATCGAACACTGAAGCTTTCTTT
TRBV7-9	TRBJ1-1	-	TRBD1	CASSLARTGGTEAFF	TGTGCCAGCAGCTTAGCGAGGACAGGGGGCACTGAAGCTTTCTTT
TRBV6-1	TRBJ2-1	few	TRBD2	CASSHYWEGSSYNEQFF	TGTGCCAGCAGCCACTATTGGGAGGGGAGCTCCTACAATGAGCAGTTCTTC
TRBV20-1	TRBJ1-6	once	-	CSAPLGGNSPLHF	TGCAGTGCTCCGTTGGGCGGAAATTCACCCCTCCACTTT
TRBV2	TRBJ2-3	few	-	CASSRLSGRTDTQYF	TGTGCCAGCAGCCGCCTGAGCGGCCGCACAGATACGCAGTATTTT
TRBV5-1	TRBJ2-1	-	TRBD1	CASSSGTGGSSYNEQFF	TGCGCCAGCAGCTCCGGGACAGGGGGTTCATCCTACAATGAGCAGTTCTTC
TRBV4-3	TRBJ1-1	-	-	CASSRQGWGTEAFF	TGCGCCAGCAGCCGGCAGGGGTGGGGCACTGAAGCTTTCTTT
TRBV4-1	TRBJ2-2	-	-	CASSQVGGTGELFF	TGCGCCAGCAGCCAAGTGGGCGGGACCGGGGAGCTGTTTTTT
TRBV9	TRBJ1-5	few	TRBD1	CASSTTTGDGQPQHF	TGTGCCAGCAGCACCACTACAGGGGATGGACAGCCCCAGCATTTT
TRBV29-1	TRBJ1-5	-	-	CSVRNRVDQPQHF	TGCAGCGTTAGAAACAGGGTCGATCAGCCCCAGCATTTT
TRBV27	TRBJ1-1	-	-	CASSFSLGGANTEAFF	TGTGCCAGCAGTTTTTCTCTCGGCGGAGCGAACACTGAAGCTTTCTTT